Listed below are T cell receptor beta chains from one sample, sequenced in a study of identical twins. MiXCR, run by TCRdb on the 5' RACE reads, gives a single entry per CDR3 protein. The data show 600,000 to 800,000 distinct CDR3 sequences, around 21% seen once. The same specimen was also included in a second study, on T cells expressing NK-cell markers.

Sequenced sample: PBMCs. The receptors come from a woman aged 18-29 years in good health. CDR3s include the opening cysteine and the closing phenylalanine or tryptophan. The order of the fields is V gene, J gene, clone size, D gene, CDR3 DNA, CDR3 protein. D genes are given only for firm matches. The listing skips clone size in some rows; elsewhere it reads once, few, many or a size class.

V: TRBV7-2; J: TRBJ2-7; size: .; D: .; DNA: TGTGCCAGCAGCTTACAGTCCACAAGCTCCTACGAGCAGTACTTC; CDR3: CASSLQSTSSYEQYF
V: TRBV6-4; J: TRBJ2-1; size: few; D: TRBD2; DNA: TGTGCCAGCACCGGCAGGGCCGACCTAGCGGGGGGTCCCCCAAATGAGCAGTTCTTC; CDR3: CASTGRADLAGGPPNEQFF
V: TRBV20-1; J: TRBJ2-3; size: .; D: .; DNA: TGCAGTGCTAGAGATCGGAGGTTCGATACGCAGTATTTT; CDR3: CSARDRRFDTQYF
V: TRBV7-3; J: TRBJ2-1; size: .; D: .; DNA: TGTGCCAGCAGCCCCCATGGAGGGGGCTACAATGAGCAGTTCTTC; CDR3: CASSPHGGGYNEQFF
V: TRBV20-1; J: TRBJ2-1; size: few; D: TRBD2; DNA: TGCAGTGCTGGAGAGTGGGGCGGGGGATACAATGAGCAGTTCTTC; CDR3: CSAGEWGGGYNEQFF
V: TRBV5-1; J: TRBJ1-5; size: few; D: .; DNA: TGCGCCAGCAGCCCCTGGTACAATCAGCCCCAGCATTTT; CDR3: CASSPWYNQPQHF
V: TRBV5-1; J: TRBJ1-1; size: many; D: .; DNA: TGCGCCAGCAGAAGGGACCTGAAGGACACTGAAGCTTTCTTT; CDR3: CASRRDLKDTEAFF
V: TRBV4-2; J: TRBJ1-3; size: many; D: .; DNA: TGTGCCAGCAGCCTGCAGCGGGGTAGCTCTGGAAACACCATATATTTT; CDR3: CASSLQRGSSGNTIYF
V: TRBV12-3/TRBV12-4; J: TRBJ2-7; size: many; D: TRBD2; DNA: TGTGCCAGCAGTCAAACCGGGACTAGCGGGTTTAACGAGCAGTACTTC; CDR3: CASSQTGTSGFNEQYF
V: TRBV29-1; J: TRBJ2-3; size: few; D: TRBD1; DNA: TGCAGCGTTGAAGGGACAGGGGTAGCGGATACGCAGTATTTT; CDR3: CSVEGTGVADTQYF
V: TRBV29-1; J: TRBJ2-3; size: few; D: .; DNA: TGCAGCGTCCCAGTGAGGGCAGATACGCAGTATTTT; CDR3: CSVPVRADTQYF
V: TRBV29-1; J: TRBJ2-1; size: .; D: .; DNA: TGCAGCGTTGAAAGAGGGCACCCGAGCTCCTACAATGAGCAGTTCTTC; CDR3: CSVERGHPSSYNEQFF
V: TRBV20-1; J: TRBJ1-1; size: .; D: .; DNA: TGCAGTGCTAGAGATCCGTCGGCCCCAACACCTTTCTTT; CDR3: CSARDPSAPTPFF
V: TRBV20-1; J: TRBJ2-7; size: many; D: .; DNA: TGCAGTGCTAGAAGGGAGATGCAGTACTTC; CDR3: CSARREMQYF
V: TRBV9; J: TRBJ1-2; size: many; D: .; DNA: TGTGCCAGCAGCGTATGGGAGGGCTATGGCTACACCTTC; CDR3: CASSVWEGYGYTF
V: TRBV2; J: TRBJ1-2; size: .; D: .; DNA: TGTGCCAGCTTTCCAGAGGGATATGGCTACACCTTC; CDR3: CASFPEGYGYTF
V: TRBV5-1; J: TRBJ2-1; size: few; D: TRBD1; DNA: TGCGCCAGCAGTCCAGGGACAGGGGACAATGAGCAGTTCTTC; CDR3: CASSPGTGDNEQFF
V: TRBV20-1; J: TRBJ1-5; size: few; D: .; DNA: TGCAGTGCTACGACGGGACCGCTCGGGCAGCCCCAGCATTTT; CDR3: CSATTGPLGQPQHF
V: TRBV12-3/TRBV12-4; J: TRBJ2-7; size: .; D: TRBD1; DNA: TGTGCCAGCAGTTCGACAGGGGGCAAGGGCGAGCAGTACTTC; CDR3: CASSSTGGKGEQYF
V: TRBV5-1; J: TRBJ2-7; size: few; D: TRBD2; DNA: TGCGCCAGCAGCTTTGGACTAGCGGACGTCTACGAGCAGTACTTC; CDR3: CASSFGLADVYEQYF
V: TRBV20-1; J: TRBJ2-5; size: few; D: TRBD2; DNA: TGCAGTGCCCCGACTAGCGGGAGGAGTAGAGAGACCCAGTACTTC; CDR3: CSAPTSGRSRETQYF
V: TRBV29-1; J: TRBJ2-3; size: .; D: TRBD2; DNA: TGCAGCGGCGGGACTAGCGGGAGGGCCATGGATACGCAGTATTTT; CDR3: CSGGTSGRAMDTQYF
V: TRBV18; J: TRBJ1-2; size: .; D: .; DNA: TGTGCCAGCTCACCGGATGAGGGGTATGGCTACACCTTC; CDR3: CASSPDEGYGYTF
V: TRBV7-2; J: TRBJ2-4; size: few; D: .; DNA: TGTGCCAGCAGCCCAGGCCCAAGATGGGACATTCAGTACTTC; CDR3: CASSPGPRWDIQYF
V: TRBV20-1; J: TRBJ2-7; size: .; D: TRBD2; DNA: TGCAGTGCTAGCCACGGGGGGTCTCGCTCCTACGAGCAGTACTTC; CDR3: CSASHGGSRSYEQYF
V: TRBV10-3; J: TRBJ2-1; size: few; D: .; DNA: TGTGCCGTCCAGGATCTCCCTTACAATGAGCAGTTCTTC; CDR3: CAVQDLPYNEQFF